This TCR beta chain is from a study of CD8+CD57+ T cells in acquired aplastic anemia. As for the study in general: Sorting CD4+ and CD8+ cells gave DNA averaging approximately 3 ug.

TCR beta VDJ and CDR3 profiling used genomic DNA as template. TCRdb ran MiXCR on the reads and lists one entry per CDR3 protein. In the table there are a few hundred thousand distinct CDR3 sequences, around 50% of which are singletons. The authors sequenced patients whose flow cytometry had shown CD8+CD57+ cell expansion. Everyone among the patients had severe acquired aplastic anemia. V lost 8 bases and J lost 7; bases outside the gene matches: 22. Germline V gene data show CDR1 as LNHDA and CDR2 as SQIVND (reference sequence). This CDR3 has 17 residues. The V gene is TRBV19, the J gene TRBJ2-7; 8 nucleotides line up with TRBD1. The sequence was collected from a human donor with aplastic anemia. Specimen: sorted CD4+, CD8+, or CD8+CD57+ T cells (not recorded which) from PBMCs. Written as DNA, the CDR3 is TGTGCCAGTTCACCAACATGGACAGGGTTCCGATCCGCGGAGCAGTACTTC. It is translated as CASSPTWTGFRSAEQYF.